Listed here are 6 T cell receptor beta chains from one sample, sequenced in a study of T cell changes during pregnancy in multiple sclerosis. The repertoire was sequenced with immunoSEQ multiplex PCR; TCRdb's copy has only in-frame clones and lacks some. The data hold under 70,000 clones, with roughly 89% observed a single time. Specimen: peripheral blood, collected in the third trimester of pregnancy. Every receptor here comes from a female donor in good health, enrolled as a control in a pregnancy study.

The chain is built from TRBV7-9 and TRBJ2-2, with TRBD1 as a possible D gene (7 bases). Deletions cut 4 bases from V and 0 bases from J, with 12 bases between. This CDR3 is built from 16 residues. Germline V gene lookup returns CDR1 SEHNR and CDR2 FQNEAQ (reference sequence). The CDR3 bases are TGTGCCAGCAGCTCCGACAGGGAGGCGAACACCGGGGAGCTGTTTTTT. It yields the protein CASSSDREANTGELFF.

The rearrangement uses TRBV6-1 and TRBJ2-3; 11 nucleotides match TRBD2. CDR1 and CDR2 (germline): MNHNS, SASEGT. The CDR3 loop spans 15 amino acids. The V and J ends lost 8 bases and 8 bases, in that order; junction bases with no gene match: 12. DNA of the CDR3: TGTGCCAGCGAACTAGCGGGGGAAGGGAGAGGTACGCAGTATTTT. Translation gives CASELAGEGRGTQYF.

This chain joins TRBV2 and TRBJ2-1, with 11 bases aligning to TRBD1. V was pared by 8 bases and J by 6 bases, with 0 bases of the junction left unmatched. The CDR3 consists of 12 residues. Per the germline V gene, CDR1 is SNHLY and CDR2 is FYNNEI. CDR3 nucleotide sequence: TGTGCCAGCGGGACAGGGGGCAATGAGCAGTTCTTC. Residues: CASGTGGNEQFF.

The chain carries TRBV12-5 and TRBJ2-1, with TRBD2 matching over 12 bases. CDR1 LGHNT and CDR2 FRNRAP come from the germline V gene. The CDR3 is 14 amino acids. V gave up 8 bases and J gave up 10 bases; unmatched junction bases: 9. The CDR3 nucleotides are TGTGCTAGTCTCCATACTAGCGGGGGGCCCGAGCAGTTCTTC. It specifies CASLHTSGGPEQFF.

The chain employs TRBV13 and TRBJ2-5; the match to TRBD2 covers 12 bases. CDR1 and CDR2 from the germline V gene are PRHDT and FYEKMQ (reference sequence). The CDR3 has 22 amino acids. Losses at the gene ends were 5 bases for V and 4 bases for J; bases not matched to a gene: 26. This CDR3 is CASSLSLDRVATSGSEIETQYF. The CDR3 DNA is TGTGCCAGCAGCCTCAGCCTGGACAGGGTGGCGACTAGCGGGAGTGAAATAGAGACCCAGTACTTC.

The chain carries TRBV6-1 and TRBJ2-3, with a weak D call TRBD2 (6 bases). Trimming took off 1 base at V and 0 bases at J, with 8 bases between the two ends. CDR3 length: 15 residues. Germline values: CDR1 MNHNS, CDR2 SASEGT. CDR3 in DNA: TGTGCCAGCAGTGAAGGCGGGACTAGCACAGATACGCAGTATTTT. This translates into CASSEGGTSTDTQYF.